The 30 T cell receptor beta chains below all came from one sample that was sequenced in a study of blood T cell repertoires in COVID-19. Method: immunoSEQ multiplex PCR; TCRdb's copy keeps in-frame clones and lacks some. The data show approximately 210,000 clones, around 89% seen once. Sequenced sample: peripheral blood. Receptors were obtained from a man aged 65 to 79 with acute or convalescent COVID-19.

The V call is TRBV9, the J call TRBJ2-3; 7 bases fit TRBD2. Trimming cost V 2 bases and J 3 bases; bases outside gene matches: 21. The CDR3 runs 20 residues. The germline gives CDR1 SGDLS, CDR2 YYNGEE. CDR3 amino acids: CASSVSGYYPAGARTDTQYF. The CDR3 nucleotides are TGTGCCAGCAGCGTTTCCGGCTACTATCCGGCGGGAGCGAGAACAGATACGCAGTATTTT.

This clone was seen only once. V is TRBV3-1 (or the pseudogene TRBV3-2) and J is TRBJ2-3; TRBD2 agrees at 10 bases. CDR1 LGHDT and CDR2 YNNKEL come from the germline V gene (reference sequence). The CDR3 has 18 amino acids. The J segment lost 6 bases and the V segment lost 0 bases, leaving 12 bases of the junction unmatched. CDR3 sequence: CASSQEGAGGSKGDTQYF. The CDR3 DNA reads TGTGCCAGCAGCCAAGAGGGAGCGGGAGGGTCTAAAGGGGATACGCAGTATTTT.

The J gene is TRBJ1-1, the V gene TRBV6-6; 12 nucleotides match TRBD1. CDR3 length: 17 residues. The germline V gene has CDR1 MNHNY and CDR2 SVGAGI (reference sequence). The J segment lost 4 bases and the V segment lost 5 bases, leaving 11 bases of the junction unmatched. For the CDR3, the DNA is TGTGCCAGCAGTCCGGGACAGGGGGCTAGTTTTAGCACTGAAGCTTTCTTT. This gives the protein CASSPGQGASFSTEAFF.

This sequence joins TRBV7-9 and TRBJ1-5, with a weak D call TRBD1 (5 bases). The CDR3 covers 13 residues. In germline, CDR1 is SEHNR, CDR2 FQNEAQ (reference sequence). V lost 3 bases, J lost 5 bases, and 8 bases lay in between. The CDR3 sequence is CASSFGGDQPQHF. CDR3 in DNA: TGTGCCAGCAGCTTTGGGGGGGATCAGCCCCAGCATTTT.

This chain links TRBV19 with TRBJ2-1; possibly TRBD1 for D (5 bases). Trimming took off 5 bases at V and 4 bases at J, with 9 bases between the two ends. Germline loops: CDR1 LNHDA, CDR2 SQIVND (reference sequence). The CDR3 is 13 residues long. CDR3 protein: CASSSDRYNEQFF. The CDR3 DNA reads TGTGCCAGTAGTTCCGACAGATACAATGAGCAGTTCTTC.

V gene TRBV7-3 combines with J gene TRBJ1-6; 9 bases map to TRBD1. Looked up from germline, CDR1 is SGHTA and CDR2 is FQGTGA. The CDR3 extends over 14 amino acids. J was trimmed by 9 bases and V by 5 bases; bases with no gene match: 5. CDR3 sequence reads: CASSPTGGGSPLHF. The CDR3 DNA reads as TGTGCCAGCAGCCCGACAGGGGGGGGTTCACCCCTCCACTTT.

The V call is TRBV7-9, the J call TRBJ1-1; no reliable D call. Germline V CDR1 and CDR2: SEHNR, FQNEAQ (reference sequence). Trimming pared 5 bases from V and 11 bases from J, leaving 24 bases between. This CDR3 is 15 amino acids long. This chain's CDR3 is CASSETGREMDVAFF. For the CDR3, the DNA is TGTGCCAGCAGCGAAACTGGGAGGGAGATGGATGTGGCTTTCTTT.

V gene TRBV7-6 combines with J gene TRBJ2-7; TRBD2 agrees at 12 bases. V was pared by 5 bases and J by 3 bases, with 14 bases of the junction left unmatched. The CDR3 totals 18 residues. Germline CDR1 and CDR2: SGHVS and FNYEAQ. The CDR3 reads CASSPFGLAGGSFYEQYF. In DNA, the CDR3 is TGTGCCAGCAGCCCCTTTGGGCTAGCGGGAGGGAGCTTCTACGAGCAGTACTTC. The full variable domain, in which reference TRBV7-6 and TRBJ2-7 provide the parts outside the CDR3, is GAGVSQSPRYKVTKRGQDVALRCDPISGHVSLYWYRQALGQGPEFLTYFNYEAQQDKSGLPNDRFSAERPEGSISTLTIQRTEQRDSAMYRCASSPFGLAGGSFYEQYFGPGTRLTVT.

This chain uses TRBV24-1 with TRBJ2-3; 9 bases are a match to TRBD1. CDR3 size: 15 residues. J was trimmed by 2 bases and V by 4 bases; bases with no gene match: 3. Germline CDR1 KGHDR, CDR2 SFDVKD. The CDR3 coding sequence is TGTGCCACCAGTGACCACAGGGGGCCCACAGATACGCAGTATTTT. This codes for CATSDHRGPTDTQYF.

The genes are TRBV18 and TRBJ2-7, with 9 bases lining up with TRBD1. Per germline, CDR1 KGHSH and CDR2 LQKENI. The J segment lost 2 bases and the V segment lost 3 bases, leaving 8 bases of the junction unmatched. There are 16 residues in the CDR3. CDR3 bases: TGTGCCAGCTCACCGGGACAGGGACGACTAGCCTACGAGCAGTACTTC. Translating it yields CASSPGQGRLAYEQYF. Filled out from reference TRBV18 and TRBJ2-7, the complete variable domain reads NAGVMQNPRHLVRRRGQEARLRCSPMKGHSHVYWYRQLPEEGLKFMVYLQKENIIDESGMPKERFSAEFPKEGPSILRIQQVVRGDSAAYFCASSPGQGRLAYEQYFGPGTRLTVT.

The chain links TRBV6-2 or TRBV6-3 to TRBJ2-1; perhaps TRBD2 as D (5 bases). The CDR3 runs to 17 residues. The V gene lost 0 bases and the J gene lost 0 bases, with 12 bases spanning the gap. From germline, CDR1 is MNHEY and CDR2 SVGEGT. The CDR3 reads CASSYSHSANSYNEQFF. The CDR3 DNA reads as TGTGCCAGCAGTTACTCCCATAGCGCGAACTCCTACAATGAGCAGTTCTTC.

V is TRBV5-1 and J is TRBJ1-2, with 7 bases identical to TRBD1. The germline gives CDR1 SGHRS, CDR2 YFSETQ. V dropped 4 bases and J dropped 5; count of bases not matched to a gene: 5. This CDR3 has 13 residues. The DNA for the CDR3 is TGCGCCAGCAGCACGGGACAGCCTTATGGCTACACCTTC. This gives the protein CASSTGQPYGYTF.

This rearrangement joins TRBV4-1 to TRBJ2-7; 9 bases are shared with TRBD1. Germline values: CDR1 MGHRA, CDR2 YSYEKL. V shed 1 base, J shed 5 bases, and the junction held 3 bases outside the gene matches. The CDR3 covers 14 residues. Written as DNA, the CDR3 is TGCGCCAGCAGCCAAGGGACAGGGGCCCACGAGCAGTACTTC. It codes for CASSQGTGAHEQYF.

This clone was detected only once. The chain couples TRBV25-1 to TRBJ2-3, with TRBD2 identical over 12 bases. CDR1 and CDR2 from the germline V gene are MGHDK and SYGVNS. J was trimmed by 6 bases and V by 1 base; bases with no gene match: 5. The CDR3 is made up of 16 amino acids. The CDR3 DNA reads TGTGCCAGCAGTGAATCTAGCGGGAGGGCCGGGGATACGCAGTATTTT. This translates into CASSESSGRAGDTQYF.

This chain links TRBV29-1 with TRBJ2-7, with D possibly matching TRBD1 (6 bases). The germline V gene encodes CDR1 SQVTM and CDR2 ANQGSEA. Trimming took 7 bases from V and 4 from J, leaving 17 bases between them. The CDR3 spans 13 residues. The CDR3 nucleotides read TGCAGCGCCCTGCCTGAGGACAGTTACGAGCAGTACTTC. It is translated as CSALPEDSYEQYF.

The chain employs TRBV6-5 and TRBJ1-1, with D possibly TRBD1 on 6 matching bases. Trimming left V 7 bases short and J 4 bases short, with 16 bases between. This CDR3 has 14 residues. Per the germline V gene, CDR1 is MNHEY and CDR2 is SVGAGI. For the CDR3, the DNA is TGTGCCAGCACCCTCAGGGGTTTGGGCACTGAAGCTTTCTTT. Protein sequence: CASTLRGLGTEAFF.

V gene TRBV5-1 combines with J gene TRBJ2-5; 11 nucleotides agree with TRBD1. Germline loops: CDR1 SGHRS, CDR2 YFSETQ. The V segment lost 3 bases and the J segment 4 bases; nucleotides outside the gene matches: 2. This CDR3 comprises 14 residues. DNA of the CDR3: TGCGCCAGCAGCTCCGGGACAGGGGGAGAGACCCAGTACTTC. It is translated as CASSSGTGGETQYF.

The rearrangement uses TRBV6-5 and TRBJ2-1; D not certain. CDR1 and CDR2 (germline): MNHEY, SVGAGI. The V and J ends lost 5 bases and 7 bases respectively, with 6 bases between them. This CDR3 contains 11 residues. The CDR3 sequence: CASSISNEQFF. The DNA for the CDR3 is TGTGCCAGCAGTATCTCTAATGAGCAGTTCTTC.

The chain employs TRBV5-4 and TRBJ1-1; tentatively, D is TRBD1 (6 bases). Germline CDR1 is SGHNT and CDR2 is YYREEE (reference sequence). The CDR3 covers 14 residues. Trimming stripped 7 bases from V and 1 base from J, with 14 bases between. CDR3 in DNA: TGTGCCAGCCCAGTTTTGGGGGCGAACACTGAAGCTTTCTTT. Translation gives CASPVLGANTEAFF. Drawing the rest from reference TRBV5-4 and TRBJ1-1, the complete variable domain is ETGVTQSPTHLIKTRGQQVTLRCSSQSGHNTVSWYQQALGQGPQFIFQYYREEENGRGNFPPRFSGLQFPNYSSELNVNALELDDSALYLCASPVLGANTEAFFGQGTRLTVV.

The chain has TRBV19 and TRBJ2-7; 9 bases line up with TRBD1. The CDR3 runs 16 residues. CDR1 is LNHDA and CDR2 is SQIVND in the germline V gene (reference sequence). After removal of 4 bases from V and 4 bases from J, the junction contained 11 bases not matched to a gene. DNA for the CDR3: TGTGCCAGTAGTACGATAACCGGGACAGGGAGATACGAGCAGTACTTC. Translation: CASSTITGTGRYEQYF. The entire variable domain, with the rest obtained from reference TRBV19 and TRBJ2-7, is as follows: DGGITQSPKYLFRKEGQNVTLSCEQNLNHDAMYWYRQDPGQGLRLIYYSQIVNDFQKGDIAEGYSVSREKKESFPLTVTSAQKNPTAFYLCASSTITGTGRYEQYFGPGTRLTVT.

The genes are TRBV27 and TRBJ1-5; 11 bases line up with TRBD1. V dropped 5 bases and J dropped 4; count of bases not matched to a gene: 16. Per the germline V gene, CDR1 is MNHEY and CDR2 is SMNVEV (reference sequence). This CDR3 comprises 19 residues. The CDR3 is CASSLRIPSGTGGNQPQHF. The CDR3 nucleotides read TGTGCCAGCAGTCTTAGAATTCCATCCGGGACAGGGGGGAATCAGCCCCAGCATTTT.

The J gene is TRBJ1-6, the V gene TRBV19; weak D call: TRBD1 (5 bases). This CDR3 has 16 residues. Germline V gives CDR1 LNHDA, CDR2 SQIVND (reference sequence). Deletions cut 1 base from V and 0 bases from J, with 7 bases between. The CDR3 spells CASSIGQSSYNSPLHF. CDR3 sequence (DNA): TGTGCCAGTAGTATAGGACAGAGCTCCTATAATTCACCCCTCCACTTT.

This chain joins TRBV28 and TRBJ2-1, with a tentative D call TRBD2 (6 bases). The CDR3 is 16 amino acids. CDR1 MDHEN and CDR2 SYDVKM come from the germline V gene. V was trimmed by 5 bases and J by 6 bases, leaving 20 bases between them. The CDR3 region is CASSPWASASLNEQFF. The CDR3 DNA is TGTGCCAGCAGTCCTTGGGCTAGCGCGAGTCTCAATGAGCAGTTCTTC.

This clone was observed a handful of times. This sequence joins TRBV3-1 (or the pseudogene TRBV3-2) and TRBJ2-5; D not resolved. The CDR3 sequence is 12 residues long. The germline gives CDR1 LGHDT, CDR2 YNNKEL (reference sequence). V lost 3 bases to trimming and J lost 10 bases, with 12 bases between them. DNA for the CDR3: TGTGCCAGCAGCCACCCGCTTGGAGACCAGTACTTC. Its protein product is CASSHPLGDQYF.

The gene calls are TRBV20-1 and TRBJ2-7, with D possibly TRBD1 on 8 matching bases. The CDR3 is made up of 14 amino acids. V was shortened by 3 bases and J by 6 bases, with 18 bases between the two germline ends. CDR1 DFQATT and CDR2 SNEGSKA come from the germline V gene (reference sequence). CDR3 region: CSASEQGGYTEQYF. The CDR3 DNA sequence: TGCAGTGCTAGTGAACAGGGGGGGTATACCGAGCAGTACTTC.

The chain couples TRBV5-1 to TRBJ1-1, with D possibly TRBD1 on 6 matching bases. This CDR3 contains 16 residues. Germline CDR1 reads SGHRS; CDR2 reads YFSETQ. V lost 4 bases and J lost 1, with 17 bases in between. CDR3 DNA: TGCGCCAGCAGCACGGCACAGGGTAAGGGGAACACTGAAGCTTTCTTT. This sequence encodes CASSTAQGKGNTEAFF.

The chain recombines TRBV6-5 with TRBJ2-2; 9 bases agree with TRBD2. The CDR3 has 15 residues. Germline V gene data show CDR1 as MNHEY and CDR2 as SVGAGI. V was clipped by 6 bases and J by 4 bases; unmatched bases: 6. The CDR3 sequence is CASRSGRPPTGELFF. The CDR3 coding sequence is TGTGCCAGCAGAAGCGGGAGGCCCCCCACCGGGGAGCTGTTTTTT.

The chain carries TRBV2 and TRBJ2-6; 9 nucleotides line up with TRBD1. Looked up from germline, CDR1 is SNHLY and CDR2 is FYNNEI. This CDR3 contains 20 residues. The J segment lost 0 bases and the V segment lost 2 bases, leaving 11 bases of the junction unmatched. This CDR3 reads CASSEFLGQGLYSGANVLTF. Written as DNA, the CDR3 is TGTGCCAGCAGTGAATTCCTAGGACAGGGGTTATACTCTGGGGCCAACGTCCTGACTTTC.

V usage is TRBV28 and J usage is TRBJ1-2, with 8 bases identical to TRBD1. Germline V gene sequence: CDR1 MDHEN, CDR2 SYDVKM. CDR3 length: 17 residues. Unmatched junction bases numbered 16, after V lost 5 bases and J lost 5 bases. CDR3 sequence (DNA): TGTGCCAGCAGTCCAGGGGGCGAGAGGAATATGGGTTATGGCTACACCTTC. Its translation: CASSPGGERNMGYGYTF.

The chain recombines TRBV5-6 with TRBJ2-7; 9 nucleotides align to TRBD2. V dropped 2 bases and J dropped 3; count of bases not matched to a gene: 6. The CDR3 is 15 residues long. Germline V CDR1 and CDR2: SGHDT, YYEEEE. The DNA for the CDR3 is TGTGCCAGCAGCTTAGGCGGGAGGGCGGGCTACGAGCAGTACTTC. Amino acids: CASSLGGRAGYEQYF.